Listed below are T cell receptor beta chains from one sample, sequenced in a study of cytomegalovirus exposure and HLA in healthy donors. Profiled with immunoSEQ multiplex PCR; TCRdb holds only in-frame clones, not every one. The sample holds roughly 150,000 clones; almost 85% are singletons and the top ten take approximately 0.98%. The material sequenced was PBMCs. These receptors came from a man aged 30 to 45 in good health and CMV-seronegative. The CDR3 runs from the conserved cysteine through the conserved F or W. Fields, in order: J gene, clone size, D gene, V gene, CDR3 protein, CDR3 DNA. D genes are given only for firm matches. Rows give clone size only sometimes, using once, few, many, or a class for an expanded clone.

TRBJ2-3	-	-	TRBV5-6	CASSLGLLVVDSLDTQYF	TGTGCCAGCAGCTTGGGCCTACTAGTGGTCGATTCTTTAGATACGCAGTATTTT
TRBJ1-2	-	TRBD1	TRBV4-1	CASSQLRQGAYGYTF	TGCGCCAGCAGCCAGCTTCGACAGGGAGCGTATGGCTACACCTTC
TRBJ2-5	-	TRBD1	TRBV7-9	CASSFADRAETQYF	TGTGCCAGCAGCTTTGCCGACAGGGCCGAGACCCAGTACTTC
TRBJ1-4	-	TRBD1	TRBV7-9	CSSSLVTQGEKLFF	TGTTCCAGCAGCTTAGTTACACAGGGGGAAAAACTGTTTTTT
TRBJ1-5	-	-	TRBV7-2	CASSLALTPPQHF	TGTGCCAGCAGCTTAGCGCTTACTCCGCCCCAGCATTTT
TRBJ1-3	-	-	TRBV9	CASSVDPLSAGNTIYF	TGTGCCAGCAGCGTAGACCCTCTTAGTGCTGGAAACACCATATATTTT
TRBJ1-5	-	TRBD1	TRBV6-5	CASSLTGGTTQPQHF	TGTGCCAGCAGCCTGACAGGGGGCACGACTCAGCCCCAGCATTTT
TRBJ1-1	-	-	TRBV5-4	CASSATLLLGNTEAFF	TGTGCCAGCAGCGCCACTTTACTACTGGGGAACACTGAAGCTTTCTTT
TRBJ2-2	-	TRBD1	TRBV2	CASSYTGGSYAGELFF	TGTGCCAGCAGTTACACAGGGGGCTCCTACGCCGGGGAGCTGTTTTTT
TRBJ2-3	-	-	TRBV5-1	CASSLGPSPGSDTQYF	TGCGCCAGCAGCTTGGGCCCGAGCCCCGGTTCGGATACGCAGTATTTT
TRBJ1-5	-	TRBD1	TRBV18	CASSPTMTGVYSNQPQHF	TGTGCCAGCTCACCCACAATGACAGGGGTTTATAGCAATCAGCCCCAGCATTTT
TRBJ2-1	-	-	TRBV15	CATSSDIEQFF	TGTGCCACCAGCAGCGACATCGAGCAGTTCTTC
TRBJ1-2	-	-	TRBV29-1	CSVVWGQIGGYTF	TGCAGCGTTGTGTGGGGACAAATCGGTGGCTACACCTTC
TRBJ1-2	few	-	TRBV27	CASSFGGNYGYTF	TGTGCCAGCAGTTTTGGCGGCAACTATGGCTACACCTTC
TRBJ1-2	-	-	TRBV5-1	CASSPGQLGYGYTF	TGCGCCAGCAGCCCTGGACAATTGGGATATGGCTACACCTTC
TRBJ2-3	few	-	TRBV5-6	CASSPTQGTQYF	TGTGCCAGCAGCCCCACGCAGGGGACGCAGTATTTT
TRBJ2-7	-	-	TRBV5-4	CASSFPGVDEQYF	TGTGCCAGCAGCTTTCCAGGGGTCGACGAGCAGTACTTC
TRBJ2-2	-	-	TRBV30	CAWSSVPGELFF	TGTGCCTGGAGTTCCGTCCCCGGGGAGCTGTTTTTT
TRBJ2-7	few	TRBD1	TRBV6-6	CASSDRQGEQYF	TGTGCCAGCAGTGACCGACAGGGCGAGCAGTACTTC
TRBJ2-3	few	-	TRBV5-1	CASSSLAGDTDTQYF	TGCGCCAGCAGCTCCCTTGCAGGGGACACAGATACGCAGTATTTT
TRBJ1-1	-	TRBD1	TRBV5-4	CASSQGQGKLTEAFF	TGTGCCAGCAGCCAGGGACAGGGTAAACTCACTGAAGCTTTCTTT
TRBJ2-1	-	-	TRBV18	CASSPPRGGGRSYNEQFF	TGTGCCAGCTCACCACCACGAGGGGGTGGTCGGTCCTACAATGAGCAGTTCTTC
TRBJ2-5	-	-	TRBV4-3	CASSQDQSNMEETQYF	TGCGCCAGCAGCCAAGATCAGTCAAATATGGAAGAGACCCAGTACTTC
TRBJ2-3	-	-	TRBV21-1	CASSKDLAGGPTDTQYF	TGTGCCAGCAGCAAAGACCTAGCGGGGGGGCCGACAGATACGCAGTATTTT
TRBJ2-7	-	TRBD2	TRBV7-6	CASSRGLAGGAYEQYF	TGTGCCAGCAGCCGTGGACTAGCGGGAGGAGCCTACGAGCAGTACTTC
TRBJ1-1	-	-	TRBV7-9	CSSSFREAEAFF	TGTTCCAGCAGCTTCAGGGAGGCTGAAGCTTTCTTT
TRBJ1-4	-	TRBD1	TRBV19	CASIGGATNEKLFF	TGTGCCAGTATAGGGGGCGCAACTAATGAAAAACTGTTTTTT
TRBJ1-1	few	TRBD1	TRBV28	CASSYRGLNPNTEAFF	TGTGCCAGCAGTTACAGGGGGCTAAACCCGAACACTGAAGCTTTCTTT
TRBJ1-5	-	TRBD1	TRBV28	CASTGTGVYQPQHF	TGTGCCAGCACCGGGACAGGGGTATATCAGCCCCAGCATTTT
TRBJ2-1	-	TRBD1	TRBV4-2	CASSTGQGAYNEQFF	TGTGCCAGCAGCACCGGACAGGGGGCTTACAATGAGCAGTTCTTC
TRBJ1-5	-	-	TRBV29-1	CSVADDGDQPQHF	TGCAGCGTTGCCGATGACGGGGATCAGCCCCAGCATTTT
TRBJ1-1	few	-	TRBV5-6	CASSLVQGWTEAFF	TGTGCCAGCAGCTTGGTGCAGGGCTGGACTGAAGCTTTCTTT
TRBJ2-7	-	TRBD1	TRBV7-2	CASSLGTGVDEQYF	TGTGCCAGCAGCTTGGGGACAGGGGTCGACGAGCAGTACTTC
TRBJ1-1	-	TRBD1	TRBV25-1	CASSIQGYTEAFF	TGTGCCAGCAGTATACAGGGGTACACTGAAGCTTTCTTT